These T cell receptor beta chains were read from a single sample in a study of blood T cell repertoires in COVID-19. Method: immunoSEQ multiplex PCR; TCRdb's copy keeps in-frame clones and lacks some. The table includes 200,000 to 300,000 clones, 86% detected once. The sample consisted of PBMCs or T cells enriched from blood (not recorded which). The receptors here all came from a man aged 35-49 years who had recovered from COVID-19. Both conserved end residues are part of each CDR3. Fields, in order: V gene, D gene, J gene, CDR3 protein. D genes are given only for firm matches.

>TRBV3-1/TRBV3-2|NA|TRBJ1-2
CASSQGPKRVTF
>TRBV4-1|TRBD2|TRBJ2-3
CASSHWTSSSTDTQYF
>TRBV28|TRBD1|TRBJ2-2
CASLTGMDTGELFF
>TRBV18|NA|TRBJ2-2
CASSREAGELFF
>TRBV7-2|NA|TRBJ1-6
CASSLTGGDDYNSPLHF
>TRBV10-3|TRBD1|TRBJ1-1
CAISGRRTGDTEAFF
>TRBV9|NA|TRBJ2-3
CASSVDVAPDTQYF
>TRBV6-2/TRBV6-3|TRBD2|TRBJ2-1
CASSPALSGSFHEQFF
>TRBV28|NA|TRBJ2-3
CASSMAGSDTQYF
>TRBV28|NA|TRBJ2-3
CASSFPAGGTDTQYF
>TRBV19|NA|TRBJ1-1
CASTISIMQVNTEAFF
>TRBV7-2|TRBD2|TRBJ2-3
CASSSSGGPTDTQYF
>TRBV19|NA|TRBJ2-7
CASSISLGREQYF
>TRBV7-8|NA|TRBJ1-1
CASSLVGDKMNTEAFF
>TRBV6-2/TRBV6-3|NA|TRBJ2-4
CASRYAGENIQYF
>TRBV29-1|NA|TRBJ1-3
CSVETESSGNTIYF
>TRBV21-1|NA|TRBJ1-2
CASSKRTGASKGYTF
>TRBV4-2|TRBD2|TRBJ2-4
CASSQEFAAGGDIQYF
>TRBV7-8|NA|TRBJ1-5
CASSLYTRGSNQPQHF
>TRBV7-3|TRBD1|TRBJ1-4
CASSITGGANEKLFF
>TRBV5-6|NA|TRBJ1-6
CASSWERNSPLHF
>TRBV29-1|NA|TRBJ2-3
CSVSYGYTDTQYF
>TRBV12-5|NA|TRBJ2-2
CASGLFGGAESGELFF
>TRBV7-2|TRBD1|TRBJ1-2
CASSPGAGGAYGYTF
>TRBV5-1|TRBD1|TRBJ1-2
CASSSLGTGDEGYTF
>TRBV27|TRBD1|TRBJ1-2
CASKLQGTNYGYTF
>TRBV5-1|TRBD2|TRBJ2-7
CASSLVAGVSEQYF
>TRBV11-2|NA|TRBJ2-2
CASSEAGTTNTGELFF
>TRBV18|NA|TRBJ1-2
CASSPPGNPSNYGYTF
>TRBV25-1|NA|TRBJ2-2
CASSELVGAGTGELFF
>TRBV27|NA|TRBJ2-7
CASSPFLGGNYEQYF
>TRBV7-2|TRBD2|TRBJ2-5
CASSFMGLAGDQTQYF